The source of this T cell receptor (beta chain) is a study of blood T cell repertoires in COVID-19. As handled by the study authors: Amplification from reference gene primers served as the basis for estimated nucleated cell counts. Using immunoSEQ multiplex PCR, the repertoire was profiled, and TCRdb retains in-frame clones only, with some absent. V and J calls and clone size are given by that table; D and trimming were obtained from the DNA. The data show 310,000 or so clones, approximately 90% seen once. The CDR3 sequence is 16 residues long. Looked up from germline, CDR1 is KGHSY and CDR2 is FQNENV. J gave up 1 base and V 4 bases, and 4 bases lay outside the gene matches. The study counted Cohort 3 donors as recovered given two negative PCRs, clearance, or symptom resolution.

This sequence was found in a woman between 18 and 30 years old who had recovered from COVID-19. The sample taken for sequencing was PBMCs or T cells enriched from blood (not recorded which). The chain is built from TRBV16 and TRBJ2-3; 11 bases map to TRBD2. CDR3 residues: CASSRLAGTGTDTQYF. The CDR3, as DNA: TGTGCCAGCAGCCGACTAGCGGGGACAGGCACAGATACGCAGTATTTT.